Presented here are 14 T cell receptor beta chains from one specimen sequenced in a study of blood T cell repertoires in COVID-19. Sequencing used immunoSEQ multiplex PCR; TCRdb keeps in-frame clones, though not all of them. The sample yields about 140,000 clones, 60% to 80% seen once. The sample was PBMCs or T cells enriched from blood (not recorded which). These TCRs come from a woman aged 45 to 65 who had recovered from COVID-19.

The chain recombines TRBV7-9 with TRBJ1-2; 8 bases map to TRBD1. In germline, CDR1 is SEHNR, CDR2 FQNEAQ (reference sequence). The CDR3 loop spans 15 amino acids. With 3 bases clipped from V and 3 bases from J, the junction kept 6 bases outside the gene matches. The DNA of the CDR3 is TGTGCCAGCAGCTTCTCGGGACAGGTATACTATGGCTACACCTTC. It specifies CASSFSGQVYYGYTF. Drawing the rest from reference TRBV7-9 and TRBJ1-2, the complete variable domain is DTGVSQNPRHKITKRGQNVTFRCDPISEHNRLYWYRQTLGQGPEFLTYFQNEAQLEKSRLLSDRFSAERPKGSFSTLEIQRTEQGDSAMYLCASSFSGQVYYGYTFGSGTRLTVV.

This sequence joins TRBV7-3 and TRBJ2-1; a weak D match, TRBD2 (5 bases). The germline gives CDR1 SGHTA, CDR2 FQGTGA. The CDR3 loop spans 14 amino acids. The germline V and J ends were trimmed by 4 bases and 6 bases, with 13 bases remaining between them. The CDR3 sequence: CASSSLAGRNEQFF. DNA of the CDR3: TGTGCCAGCAGCTCCTTGGCGGGCCGCAATGAGCAGTTCTTC.

The V call is TRBV3-1 (or the pseudogene TRBV3-2), the J call TRBJ2-1, with D maybe TRBD2 (6 bases). Per the germline V gene, CDR1 is LGHDT and CDR2 is YNNKEL (reference sequence). The CDR3 spans 15 residues. V gave up 0 bases and J gave up 7 bases, with 13 bases separating them. The CDR3 nucleotides read TGTGCCAGCAGCCAAGATCAGGGCGCGGGGAATGAGCAGTTCTTC. Protein sequence: CASSQDQGAGNEQFF.

The rearrangement joins TRBV14 to TRBJ1-3, with no clear D. The ends were cut back, 3 bases at V and 0 bases at J, with 12 bases in the middle. Germline CDR1 SGHDN, CDR2 FVKESK. CDR3 size: 16 residues. The chain's CDR3 is CASSQSIPSSGNTIYF. The DNA of the CDR3 is TGTGCCAGCAGCCAGTCCATACCGAGCTCTGGAAACACCATATATTTT.

This clone was seen just once. The CDR3 coding sequence is TGTGCCAGCAGCGTTATAGGGACTTCCCCAGATACGCAGTATTTT. It specifies CASSVIGTSPDTQYF. This chain links TRBV9 with TRBJ2-3; D may be TRBD2 (6 bases). CDR3 length: 15 residues. The V end was cut by 2 bases, the J end by 4 bases, with 14 bases between. Germline CDR1 SGDLS, CDR2 YYNGEE.

This chain links TRBV7-9 with TRBJ1-1; D is unclear. V dropped 5 bases and J dropped 3 bases, with 7 bases sitting between them. CDR3 length: 12 residues. Germline assignment: CDR1 SEHNR and CDR2 FQNEAQ (reference sequence). CDR3 amino acids: CASSQRDTEAFF. The CDR3 DNA sequence: TGTGCCAGCAGCCAACGGGACACTGAAGCTTTCTTT.

The rearrangement links TRBV5-5 to TRBJ2-2, with D possibly matching TRBD1 (6 bases). V was trimmed by 4 bases and J by 8 bases, leaving 21 bases between them. The germline CDR1 and CDR2 sequences are SGHKS and YYEKEE (reference sequence). CDR3 length: 16 amino acids. The CDR3 protein is CASSNPFIGGSGELFF. Written as DNA, the CDR3 is TGTGCCAGCAGCAATCCGTTCATAGGGGGTAGTGGGGAGCTGTTTTTT.

The sample holds a few counts of this clone. This chain uses TRBV12-3 or TRBV12-4 with TRBJ1-1, with D unresolved. The CDR3 length is 10 residues. The V and J ends lost 10 bases and 7 bases respectively, with 10 bases between them. The DNA of the CDR3 is TGTGCCACGCGACGGGGTGAAGCTTTCTTT. Protein product: CATRRGEAFF.

This chain joins TRBV19 and TRBJ1-1; 8 bases line up with TRBD1. The germline V gene has CDR1 LNHDA and CDR2 SQIVND (reference sequence). The trim removed 5 bases at V and 6 bases at J, leaving 8 bases unmatched. The CDR3 is 14 residues long. CDR3: CASSPTTGAAEAFF. In DNA, the CDR3 is TGTGCCAGTAGTCCGACGACAGGGGCCGCTGAAGCTTTCTTT. Full variable domain (rest looked up from reference TRBV19 and TRBJ1-1): DGGITQSPKYLFRKEGQNVTLSCEQNLNHDAMYWYRQDPGQGLRLIYYSQIVNDFQKGDIAEGYSVSREKKESFPLTVTSAQKNPTAFYLCASSPTTGAAEAFFGQGTRLTVV.

This clone was found a few times. Other DNA sequences of this sample code for an identical CDR3. V usage is TRBV9 and J usage is TRBJ1-1; D is ambiguous. Looked up from germline, CDR1 is SGDLS and CDR2 is YYNGEE. The CDR3 totals 13 residues. The V gene lost 0 bases and the J gene lost 1 base, with 4 bases spanning the gap. The CDR3 region is CASSVVQNTEAFF. CDR3 DNA: TGTGCCAGCAGCGTAGTACAGAACACTGAAGCTTTCTTT.

This clone was counted once. This chain connects TRBV19 to TRBJ2-5, with 9 bases that match TRBD2. The ends lost 3 bases at V and 2 bases at J; junction bases unmatched: 7. Germline assignment: CDR1 LNHDA and CDR2 SQIVND (reference sequence). This CDR3 has 16 residues. The CDR3 DNA reads as TGTGCCAGTAGTATTATTCGCGGGGGGGTTCAAGAGACCCAGTACTTC. As protein: CASSIIRGGVQETQYF.

CDR3 protein: CASSPTSGSGRNNEQFF. The CDR3 nucleotides read TGTGCCAGCAGCCCTACCTCGGGCAGCGGGAGGAACAATGAGCAGTTCTTC. The chain recombines TRBV4-2 with TRBJ2-1; TRBD2 agrees at 9 bases. The V gene end was trimmed by 4 bases and the J gene end by 5 bases; junction bases not matched to a gene: 12. The length of the CDR3 is 17 residues. The germline V gene has CDR1 LGHNA and CDR2 YNFKEQ.

The rearrangement uses TRBV6-2 or TRBV6-3 and TRBJ2-2; D not resolved. Germline V gene lookup returns CDR1 MNHEY and CDR2 SVGEGT. The CDR3 length is 11 residues. V was clipped by 4 bases and J by 6 bases, with 3 bases between them. CDR3 bases: TGTGCCAGCAGTTGGCCCGGGGAGCTGTTTTTT. Its translation: CASSWPGELFF.

The chain recombines TRBV10-1 with TRBJ2-7; perhaps TRBD1 as D (6 bases). Per the germline V gene, CDR1 is WNHNN and CDR2 is SYGVQD (reference sequence). V lost 0 bases and J lost 7, with 13 bases in between. The CDR3 extends over 14 amino acids. CDR3 nucleotide sequence: TGCGCCAGCAGTGAGTCCGGCAGGGGCGGGGAGCAGTACTTC. Amino acid sequence: CASSESGRGGEQYF.